This entry lists 14 T cell receptor beta chains sequenced from one sample in a study of PD-1 blockade in classical Hodgkin lymphoma (dated by TCRdb to the early 2020s). To prepare the library, the immunoSEQ multiplex PCR assay was applied. Not all clones reach the TCRdb copy of this immuneACCESS table, which keeps in-frame sequences only. Checked studies attribute under half of the gap to unresolved V genes and leave the rest unexplained. The sample contains fewer than 65,000 clones, 90% of them found a single time. Together, the top ten hold roughly a tenth of the sample. This sample's time point label indicates: cycle 1 day 1 (C1D1), immediately before nivolumab initiation. All trial patients had relapsed after autologous stem cell transplantation, with cohorts A, B and C differing in prior brentuximab vedotin exposure. This specimen was peripheral blood mononuclear cells (PBMCs), taken at baseline. All receptors derive from a human donor with classical Hodgkin lymphoma.

The chain uses TRBV7-9 and TRBJ1-2, with 7 bases lining up with TRBD1. V shed 1 base, J shed 8 bases, and the junction held 7 bases outside the gene matches. Per germline, CDR1 SEHNR and CDR2 FQNEAQ (reference sequence). The CDR3 length is 14 residues. The CDR3 loop reads CASSLDVGGRGYTF. The CDR3 DNA sequence: TGTGCCAGCAGCTTAGACGTAGGGGGCAGGGGCTACACCTTC.

The J gene is TRBJ2-1, the V gene TRBV7-9, with 13 bases lining up with TRBD2. The CDR3 contains 16 residues. Germline-derived CDR1 and CDR2 are SEHNR and FQNEAQ (reference sequence). V was clipped by 5 bases and J by 9 bases; unmatched bases: 10. Written as DNA, the CDR3 is TGTGCCAGCAGCCCAGGACGGACTAGCGGGAGAGGTGAGCAGTTCTTC. This gives the protein CASSPGRTSGRGEQFF.

The CDR3 sequence: CAISELTGFGTGELFF. For the CDR3, the DNA is TGTGCCATCAGTGAGTTGACAGGGTTTGGCACCGGGGAGCTGTTTTTT. The chain links TRBV10-3 to TRBJ2-2; 7 bases align to TRBD1. The ends lost 1 base at V and 4 bases at J; junction bases unmatched: 6. Germline CDR1 is ENHRY and CDR2 is SYGVKD. The CDR3 runs to 16 residues.

The chain couples TRBV18 to TRBJ1-1; D possibly corresponds to TRBD1 (6 bases). CDR3 length: 15 residues. Germline CDR1 and CDR2: KGHSH and LQKENI. Trimming removed 6 bases from V and 3 bases from J, with 17 bases in between. In DNA form, the CDR3 reads TGTGCCAGCTCCCCGCAGGGGAGTCCGGACACTGAAGCTTTCTTT. The encoded protein is CASSPQGSPDTEAFF.

The chain combines TRBV7-9 with TRBJ2-5; a weak D match, TRBD2 (5 bases). The CDR3 covers 15 residues. Deletions cut 1 base from V and 8 bases from J, with 17 bases between. Germline CDR1 is SEHNR and CDR2 is FQNEAQ (reference sequence). This chain's CDR3 is CASSLEAVLGGTQYF. CDR3 sequence (DNA): TGTGCCAGCAGCTTAGAAGCCGTCCTCGGAGGTACCCAGTACTTC.

The chain couples TRBV19 to TRBJ1-3, with D unclear. CDR3 length: 14 amino acids. Per the germline V gene, CDR1 is LNHDA and CDR2 is SQIVND (reference sequence). With 6 bases removed from V and 5 bases from J, the gap between germline ends came to 14 bases. This CDR3 reads CASRSEFHRNTIYF. DNA of the CDR3: TGTGCCAGTAGATCTGAGTTTCACCGAAACACCATATATTTT.

The J gene is TRBJ2-7, the V gene TRBV13; D remains unclear. Trimming removed 4 bases at V and 2 bases at J, with 9 bases between. Germline-derived CDR1 and CDR2 are PRHDT and FYEKMQ (reference sequence). There are 13 residues in the CDR3. CDR3 protein: CASSSKNTYEQYF. The CDR3, as DNA: TGTGCCAGCAGCTCCAAAAACACCTACGAGCAGTACTTC.

The sample holds one count of this clone. The chain uses TRBV28 and TRBJ1-1; weak D call: TRBD1 (5 bases). V lost 1 base to trimming and J lost 2 bases, with 8 bases between them. The CDR3 is made up of 14 amino acids. Germline lookup yields CDR1 MDHEN and CDR2 SYDVKM. CDR3 bases: TGTGCCAGCAGTTTATTGGGGGGAAACACTGAAGCTTTCTTT. It encodes CASSLLGGNTEAFF. The full variable domain, with the rest looked up from reference TRBV28 and TRBJ1-1, is DVKVTQSSRYLVKRTGEKVFLECVQDMDHENMFWYRQDPGLGLRLIYFSYDVKMKEKGDIPEGYSVSREKKERFSLILESASTNQTSMYLCASSLLGGNTEAFFGQGTRLTVV.

There are a few counts of this clone. This sample includes further DNA sequences coding for the same CDR3. The chain joins TRBV27 to TRBJ2-7; 9 bases map to TRBD1. The CDR3 sequence is 14 residues long. Germline V CDR1 and CDR2: MNHEY, SMNVEV (reference sequence). Trimming took 3 bases from V and 2 from J; bases not matched to a gene: 2. CDR3 nucleotides: TGTGCCAGCAGTTTTGGGACAGGGCCCTACGAGCAGTACTTC. The encoded protein is CASSFGTGPYEQYF.

The rearrangement links TRBV10-3 to TRBJ2-3, with TRBD2 as a possible D gene (6 bases). There are 13 residues in the CDR3. V was clipped by 5 bases and J by 4 bases, with 10 bases between them. CDR1 ENHRY and CDR2 SYGVKD come from the germline V gene. The CDR3 spells CAISPGEADTQYF. CDR3 coding DNA: TGTGCCATCAGTCCGGGGGAGGCAGATACGCAGTATTTT.

This chain connects TRBV4-2 to TRBJ2-1; no firm D call. The CDR3 runs 16 residues. Germline-derived CDR1 and CDR2 are LGHNA and YNFKEQ. Between the trimmed V and J ends, which lost 4 bases and 0 bases, there was a span of 13 bases. CDR3 sequence (DNA): TGTGCCAGCAGCCCAGGCCCGGGCAGCTCCTACAATGAGCAGTTCTTC. It codes for CASSPGPGSSYNEQFF.

The rearrangement joins TRBV7-8 to TRBJ2-3; 12 bases fit TRBD1. The germline gives CDR1 SGHVS, CDR2 FQNEAQ. This CDR3 is 22 amino acids long. J was trimmed by 2 bases and V by 2 bases; bases with no gene match: 20. The CDR3: CASSLPTRGQGARSSPTDTQYF. As DNA, the CDR3 is TGTGCCAGCAGCTTACCGACCCGGGGACAGGGGGCGCGGAGTTCTCCCACAGATACGCAGTATTTT.

V gene TRBV28 combines with J gene TRBJ2-3; no clear D gene. The CDR3 extends over 13 amino acids. V lost 3 bases and J lost 0, with 4 bases in between. Germline-derived CDR1 and CDR2 are MDHEN and SYDVKM. In DNA, the CDR3 is TGTGCCAGCAGTTTCCTGAGCACAGATACGCAGTATTTT. Encoded protein: CASSFLSTDTQYF.

The chain is built from TRBV7-9 and TRBJ2-5; 7 nucleotides line up with TRBD1. This CDR3 is built from 17 residues. Germline CDR1 reads SEHNR; CDR2 reads FQNEAQ (reference sequence). The V gene end was trimmed by 4 bases and the J gene end by 5 bases; junction bases not matched to a gene: 16. The CDR3 sequence is CASSSIGTGALRETQYF. The CDR3 DNA reads as TGTGCCAGCAGCTCCATCGGAACAGGGGCCCTGAGGGAGACCCAGTACTTC.